These T cell receptor beta chains were read from a single sample in a study of blood T cell repertoires in COVID-19. Sequenced by immunoSEQ multiplex PCR; TCRdb stores in-frame clones only, minus some. The table lists 55,000 to 65,000 clones, approximately 84% of them singletons. Specimen: peripheral blood. The receptors derive from a human donor in a cohort sampled during active COVID-19. The CDR3 runs from the conserved cysteine through the conserved F or W. Each record gives: clone size, V gene, J gene, D gene, CDR3 protein, CDR3 DNA. D genes are given only for firm matches. Clone size is given for some rows only: seen once, a few or many times, or a class if the clone is expanded.

clone_size: -; v_call: TRBV25-1; j_call: TRBJ2-3; d_call: TRBD2; cdr3_aa: CASSDLPGLASSTDTQYF; cdr3_nt: TGTGCCAGCAGTGACCTTCCGGGACTAGCGTCTAGCACAGATACGCAGTATTTT
clone_size: few; v_call: TRBV2; j_call: TRBJ2-2; d_call: -; cdr3_aa: CASSVQGINTGELFF; cdr3_nt: TGTGCCAGCAGTGTTCAGGGAATTAACACCGGGGAGCTGTTTTTT
clone_size: -; v_call: TRBV28; j_call: TRBJ2-7; d_call: TRBD2; cdr3_aa: CASSYGGSYEQYF; cdr3_nt: TGTGCCAGCAGTTACGGCGGGAGCTACGAGCAGTACTTC
clone_size: -; v_call: TRBV15; j_call: TRBJ2-1; d_call: -; cdr3_aa: CATSREQSEHNEQFF; cdr3_nt: TGTGCCACCAGCAGAGAACAAAGCGAGCACAATGAGCAGTTCTTC
clone_size: -; v_call: TRBV2; j_call: TRBJ2-1; d_call: TRBD2; cdr3_aa: CASSDWEGSSYNEQFF; cdr3_nt: TGTGCCAGCAGTGATTGGGAGGGGAGCTCCTACAATGAGCAGTTCTTC
clone_size: -; v_call: TRBV3-1/TRBV3-2; j_call: TRBJ1-2; d_call: TRBD1; cdr3_aa: CASSRKNRGLNYGYTF; cdr3_nt: TGTGCCAGCAGCCGAAAGAACAGGGGGCTTAACTATGGCTACACCTTC
clone_size: -; v_call: TRBV5-1; j_call: TRBJ2-7; d_call: TRBD2; cdr3_aa: CASSPALAGFSYEQYF; cdr3_nt: TGCGCCAGCAGCCCCGCCCTAGCGGGGTTCTCCTACGAGCAGTACTTC
clone_size: -; v_call: TRBV3-1/TRBV3-2; j_call: TRBJ2-3; d_call: -; cdr3_aa: CASSQYASGDTQYF; cdr3_nt: TGTGCCAGCAGCCAATACGCTTCGGGAGATACGCAGTATTTT
clone_size: -; v_call: TRBV14; j_call: TRBJ1-3; d_call: -; cdr3_aa: CASSQSRGIAGNTIYF; cdr3_nt: TGTGCCAGCAGCCAAAGCAGGGGTATCGCTGGAAACACCATATATTTT
clone_size: few; v_call: TRBV18; j_call: TRBJ1-2; d_call: -; cdr3_aa: CASSPRGGDGYTF; cdr3_nt: TGTGCCAGCTCACCTCGGGGGGGAGATGGCTACACCTTC
clone_size: many; v_call: TRBV27; j_call: TRBJ2-7; d_call: -; cdr3_aa: CASSRPGLTEEQYF; cdr3_nt: TGTGCCAGCAGTCGACCGGGACTCACTGAAGAGCAGTACTTC
clone_size: -; v_call: TRBV6-6; j_call: TRBJ2-7; d_call: -; cdr3_aa: CASSPDKGSEQYF; cdr3_nt: TGTGCCAGCAGCCCCGACAAAGGGAGCGAGCAGTACTTC
clone_size: -; v_call: TRBV11-2; j_call: TRBJ2-7; d_call: -; cdr3_aa: CASSLRQGGHEQYF; cdr3_nt: TGTGCCAGCAGCTTACGGCAGGGGGGACACGAGCAGTACTTC
clone_size: -; v_call: TRBV5-1; j_call: TRBJ1-2; d_call: -; cdr3_aa: CASSPGHRDNYGYTF; cdr3_nt: TGCGCCAGCAGCCCGGGACACAGGGACAACTATGGCTACACCTTC
clone_size: -; v_call: TRBV4-3; j_call: TRBJ1-4; d_call: -; cdr3_aa: CASSQGGRITNEKLFF; cdr3_nt: TGCGCCAGCAGCCAGGGAGGGCGGATAACTAATGAAAAACTGTTTTTT
clone_size: -; v_call: TRBV5-1; j_call: TRBJ1-3; d_call: TRBD1; cdr3_aa: CASALDRLSGNTIYF; cdr3_nt: TGCGCCAGCGCCCTGGACAGGCTCTCTGGAAACACCATATATTTT
clone_size: -; v_call: TRBV5-1; j_call: TRBJ2-2; d_call: TRBD2; cdr3_aa: CASSLSVSSGGSGELFF; cdr3_nt: TGCGCCAGCAGCTTGTCGGTGTCTAGCGGGGGGTCCGGGGAGCTGTTTTTT
clone_size: -; v_call: TRBV28; j_call: TRBJ1-5; d_call: TRBD1; cdr3_aa: CASRPGTEVNQPQHF; cdr3_nt: TGTGCCAGCAGACCCGGGACAGAAGTCAATCAGCCCCAGCATTTT
clone_size: -; v_call: TRBV5-1; j_call: TRBJ2-2; d_call: -; cdr3_aa: CASSSHTTVTGELFF; cdr3_nt: TGCGCCAGCAGCTCCCATACTACGGTCACCGGGGAGCTGTTTTTT
clone_size: -; v_call: TRBV15; j_call: TRBJ1-4; d_call: TRBD1; cdr3_aa: CATSRSTTRGPWEKLFF; cdr3_nt: TGTGCCACCAGCAGATCCACTACAAGGGGGCCGTGGGAAAAACTGTTTTTT
clone_size: -; v_call: TRBV6-5; j_call: TRBJ2-3; d_call: TRBD2; cdr3_aa: CASTRTSGGPDTQYF; cdr3_nt: TGTGCCAGCACCCGGACTAGCGGGGGCCCAGATACGCAGTATTTT
clone_size: -; v_call: TRBV27; j_call: TRBJ2-7; d_call: TRBD1; cdr3_aa: CASSLFGDRPIYEQYF; cdr3_nt: TGTGCCAGCAGTTTATTTGGGGACAGGCCTATATACGAGCAGTACTTC